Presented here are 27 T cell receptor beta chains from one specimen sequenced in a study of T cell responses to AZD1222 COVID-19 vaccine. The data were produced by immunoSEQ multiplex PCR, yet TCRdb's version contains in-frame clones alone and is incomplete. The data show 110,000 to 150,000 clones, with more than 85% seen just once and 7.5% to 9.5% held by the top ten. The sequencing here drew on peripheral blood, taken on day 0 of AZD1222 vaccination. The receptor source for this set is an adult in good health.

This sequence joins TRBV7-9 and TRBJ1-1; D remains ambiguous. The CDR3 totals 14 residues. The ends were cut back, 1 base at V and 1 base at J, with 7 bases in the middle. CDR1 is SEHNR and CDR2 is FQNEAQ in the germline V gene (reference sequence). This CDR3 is CASSLVEGNTEAFF. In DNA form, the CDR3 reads TGTGCCAGCAGCTTAGTAGAGGGGAACACTGAAGCTTTCTTT.

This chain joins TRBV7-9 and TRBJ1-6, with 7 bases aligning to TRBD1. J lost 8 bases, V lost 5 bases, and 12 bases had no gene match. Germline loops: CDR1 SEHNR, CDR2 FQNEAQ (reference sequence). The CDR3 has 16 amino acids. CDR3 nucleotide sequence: TGTGCCAGCAGCGGAGACAGGGTTAGGTTGGATTCACCCCTCCACTTT. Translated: CASSGDRVRLDSPLHF.

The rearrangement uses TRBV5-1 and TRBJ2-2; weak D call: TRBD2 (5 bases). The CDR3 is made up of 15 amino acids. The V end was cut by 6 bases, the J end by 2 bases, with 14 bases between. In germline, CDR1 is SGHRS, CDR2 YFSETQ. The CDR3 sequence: CASNEGNANTGELFF. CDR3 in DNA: TGCGCCAGCAATGAGGGAAATGCTAACACCGGGGAGCTGTTTTTT.

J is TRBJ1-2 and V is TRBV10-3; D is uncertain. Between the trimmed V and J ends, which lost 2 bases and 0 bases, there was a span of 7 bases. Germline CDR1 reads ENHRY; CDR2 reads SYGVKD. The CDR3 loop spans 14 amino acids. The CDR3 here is CAISEREANYGYTF. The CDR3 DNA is TGTGCCATCAGTGAGCGGGAAGCTAACTATGGCTACACCTTC.

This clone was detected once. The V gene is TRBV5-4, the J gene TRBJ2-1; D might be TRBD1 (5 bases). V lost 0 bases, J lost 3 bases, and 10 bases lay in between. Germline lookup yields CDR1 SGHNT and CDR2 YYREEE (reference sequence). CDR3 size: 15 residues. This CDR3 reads CASSLDGHNYNEQFF. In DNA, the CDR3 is TGTGCCAGCAGCTTGGACGGACACAACTACAATGAGCAGTTCTTC. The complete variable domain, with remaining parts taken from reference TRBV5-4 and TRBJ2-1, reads ETGVTQSPTHLIKTRGQQVTLRCSSQSGHNTVSWYQQALGQGPQFIFQYYREEENGRGNFPPRFSGLQFPNYSSELNVNALELDDSALYLCASSLDGHNYNEQFFGPGTRLTVL.

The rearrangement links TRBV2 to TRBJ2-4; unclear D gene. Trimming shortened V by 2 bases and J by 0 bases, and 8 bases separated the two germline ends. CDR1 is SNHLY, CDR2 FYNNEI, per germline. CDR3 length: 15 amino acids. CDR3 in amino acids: CASSETDIAKNIQYF. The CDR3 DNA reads TGTGCCAGCAGTGAAACAGATATAGCCAAAAACATTCAGTACTTC.

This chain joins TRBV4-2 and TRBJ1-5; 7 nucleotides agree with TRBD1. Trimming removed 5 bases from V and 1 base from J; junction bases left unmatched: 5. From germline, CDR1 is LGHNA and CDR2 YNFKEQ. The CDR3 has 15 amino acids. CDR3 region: CASSTRTGSNQPQHF. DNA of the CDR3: TGTGCCAGCAGCACCCGGACAGGCAGCAATCAGCCCCAGCATTTT.

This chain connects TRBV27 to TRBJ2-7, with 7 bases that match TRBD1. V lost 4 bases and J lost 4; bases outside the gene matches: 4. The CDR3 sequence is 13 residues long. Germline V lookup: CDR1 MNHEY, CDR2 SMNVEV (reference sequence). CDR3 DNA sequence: TGTGCCAGCAGTTATCGACAGGGTTACGAGCAGTACTTC. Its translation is CASSYRQGYEQYF.

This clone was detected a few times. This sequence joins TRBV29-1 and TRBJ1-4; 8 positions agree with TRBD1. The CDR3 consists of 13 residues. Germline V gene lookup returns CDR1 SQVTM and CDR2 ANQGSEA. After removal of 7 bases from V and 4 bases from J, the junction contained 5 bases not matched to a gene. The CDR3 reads CSAPDRDNEKLFF. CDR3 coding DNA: TGCAGCGCCCCGGACAGGGATAATGAAAAACTGTTTTTT.

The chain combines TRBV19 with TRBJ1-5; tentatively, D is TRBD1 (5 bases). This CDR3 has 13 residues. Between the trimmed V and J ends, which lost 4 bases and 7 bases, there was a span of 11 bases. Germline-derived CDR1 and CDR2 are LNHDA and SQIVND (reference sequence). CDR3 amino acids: CASSRGMEQPQHF. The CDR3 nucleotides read TGTGCCAGTAGTAGGGGGATGGAACAGCCCCAGCATTTT. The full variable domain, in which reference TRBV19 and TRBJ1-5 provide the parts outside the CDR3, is DGGITQSPKYLFRKEGQNVTLSCEQNLNHDAMYWYRQDPGQGLRLIYYSQIVNDFQKGDIAEGYSVSREKKESFPLTVTSAQKNPTAFYLCASSRGMEQPQHFGDGTRLSIL.

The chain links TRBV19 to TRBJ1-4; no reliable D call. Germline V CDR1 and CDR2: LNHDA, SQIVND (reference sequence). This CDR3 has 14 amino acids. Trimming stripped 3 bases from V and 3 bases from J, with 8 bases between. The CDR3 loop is CASSIWQPNEKLFF. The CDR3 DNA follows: TGTGCCAGTAGTATCTGGCAGCCTAATGAAAAACTGTTTTTT.

The CDR3 DNA reads as TGTGCCAGCAGTACAGGGGCCGATGAGCAGTTCTTC. Its translation: CASSTGADEQFF. J is TRBJ2-1 and V is TRBV25-1, with 7 bases lining up with TRBD1. In germline, CDR1 is MGHDK, CDR2 SYGVNS. The CDR3 contains 12 residues. V lost 5 bases to trimming and J lost 8 bases; unmatched junction nucleotides: 3.

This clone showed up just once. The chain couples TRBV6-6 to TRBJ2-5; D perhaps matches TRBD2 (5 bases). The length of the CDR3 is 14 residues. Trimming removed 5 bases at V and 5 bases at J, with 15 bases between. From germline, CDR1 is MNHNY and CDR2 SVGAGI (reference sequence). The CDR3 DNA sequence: TGTGCCAGCAGTCGATCCGGGATTGCGGAGACCCAGTACTTC. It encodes CASSRSGIAETQYF.

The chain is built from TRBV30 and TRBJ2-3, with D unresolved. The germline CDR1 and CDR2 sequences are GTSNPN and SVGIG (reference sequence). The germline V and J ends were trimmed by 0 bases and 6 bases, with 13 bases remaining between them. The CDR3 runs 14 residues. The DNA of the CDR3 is TGTGCCTGGAGTGTCGGTAGTCAGATGGATACGCAGTATTTT. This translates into CAWSVGSQMDTQYF.

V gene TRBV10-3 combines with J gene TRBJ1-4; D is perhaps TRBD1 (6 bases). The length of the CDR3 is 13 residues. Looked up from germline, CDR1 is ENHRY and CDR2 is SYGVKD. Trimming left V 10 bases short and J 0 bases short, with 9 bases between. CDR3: CASRTATNEKLFF. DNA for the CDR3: TGTGCCAGCCGGACAGCAACTAATGAAAAACTGTTTTTT.

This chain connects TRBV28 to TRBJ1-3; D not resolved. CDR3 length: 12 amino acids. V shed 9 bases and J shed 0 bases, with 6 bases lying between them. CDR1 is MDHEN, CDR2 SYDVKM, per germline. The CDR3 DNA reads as TGTGCCAGTCTGACCTCTGGAAACACCATATATTTT. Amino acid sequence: CASLTSGNTIYF.

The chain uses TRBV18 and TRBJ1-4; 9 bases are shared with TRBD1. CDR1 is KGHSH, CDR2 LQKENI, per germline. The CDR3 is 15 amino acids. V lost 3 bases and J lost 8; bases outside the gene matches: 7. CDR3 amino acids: CASSPRTGEQEKLFF. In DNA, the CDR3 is TGTGCCAGCTCACCCCGGACAGGGGAGCAAGAAAAACTGTTTTTT.

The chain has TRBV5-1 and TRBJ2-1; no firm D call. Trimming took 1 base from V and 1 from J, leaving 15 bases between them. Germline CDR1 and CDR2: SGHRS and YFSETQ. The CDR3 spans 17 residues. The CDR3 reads CASSLLPLLDSYNEQFF. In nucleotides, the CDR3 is TGCGCCAGCAGCTTGCTTCCACTGCTAGATTCCTACAATGAGCAGTTCTTC. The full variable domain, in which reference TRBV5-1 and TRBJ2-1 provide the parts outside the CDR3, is KAGVTQTPRYLIKTRGQQVTLSCSPISGHRSVSWYQQTPGQGLQFLFEYFSETQRNKGNFPGRFSGRQFSNSRSEMNVSTLELGDSALYLCASSLLPLLDSYNEQFFGPGTRLTVL.

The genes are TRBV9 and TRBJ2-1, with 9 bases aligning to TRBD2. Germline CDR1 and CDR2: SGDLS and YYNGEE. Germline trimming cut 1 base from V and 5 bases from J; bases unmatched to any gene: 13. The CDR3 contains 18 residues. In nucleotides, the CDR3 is TGTGCCAGCAGCGTATCTATCCAGCGGGGGGTCCAAGACAATGAGCAGTTCTTC. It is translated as CASSVSIQRGVQDNEQFF.

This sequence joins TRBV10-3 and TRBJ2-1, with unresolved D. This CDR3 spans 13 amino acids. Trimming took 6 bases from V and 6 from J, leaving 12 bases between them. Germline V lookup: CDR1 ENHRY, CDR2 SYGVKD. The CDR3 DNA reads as TGTGCCATCAGACGAAGCGAATCCAATGAGCAGTTCTTC. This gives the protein CAIRRSESNEQFF.

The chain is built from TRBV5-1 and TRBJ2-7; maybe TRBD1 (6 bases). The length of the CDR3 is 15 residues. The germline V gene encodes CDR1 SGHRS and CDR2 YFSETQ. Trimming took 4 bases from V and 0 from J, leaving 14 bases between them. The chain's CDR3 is CASSQDFRGSYEQYF. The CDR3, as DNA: TGCGCCAGCAGCCAGGACTTCAGGGGCTCCTACGAGCAGTACTTC.

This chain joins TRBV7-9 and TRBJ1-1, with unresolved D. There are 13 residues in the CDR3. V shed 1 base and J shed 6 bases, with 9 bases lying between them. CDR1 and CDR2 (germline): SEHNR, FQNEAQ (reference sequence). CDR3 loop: CASSLDSGAEAFF. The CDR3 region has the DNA TGTGCCAGCAGCTTAGATTCCGGGGCTGAAGCTTTCTTT.

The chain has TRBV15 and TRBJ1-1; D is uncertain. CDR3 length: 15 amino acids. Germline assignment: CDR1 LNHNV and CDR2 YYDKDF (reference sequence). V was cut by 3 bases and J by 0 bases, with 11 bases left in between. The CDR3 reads CATSRGVKLNTEAFF. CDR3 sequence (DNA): TGTGCCACCAGCAGGGGAGTGAAGCTGAACACTGAAGCTTTCTTT.

CDR3 nucleotides: TGTGCCAGCAGCTTCTGGGGGGCCGCGCTGTTTTTT. It encodes CASSFWGAALFF. The chain couples TRBV7-2 to TRBJ1-4; TRBD1 is a possible D gene (6 bases). The CDR3 sequence is 12 residues long. Germline assignment: CDR1 SGHTA and CDR2 FQGNSA. Trimming cost V 3 bases and J 14 bases, with 13 bases left between them.

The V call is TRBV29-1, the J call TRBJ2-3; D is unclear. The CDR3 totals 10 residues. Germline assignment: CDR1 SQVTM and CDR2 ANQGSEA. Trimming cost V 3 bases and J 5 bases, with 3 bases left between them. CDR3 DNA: TGCAGCGTTGAGAGAGATACGCAGTATTTT. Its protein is CSVERDTQYF.

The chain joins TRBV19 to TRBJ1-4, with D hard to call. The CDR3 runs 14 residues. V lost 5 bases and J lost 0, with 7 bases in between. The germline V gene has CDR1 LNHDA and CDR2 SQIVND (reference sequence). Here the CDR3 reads CASSVSATNEKLFF. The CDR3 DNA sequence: TGTGCCAGTAGTGTTTCTGCAACTAATGAAAAACTGTTTTTT.

Written as DNA, the CDR3 is TGTGCCAGCAGCACGAGACAGGGGGGAATTGGCTACACCTTC. It translates to CASSTRQGGIGYTF. This chain uses TRBV6-5 with TRBJ1-2, with 9 bases aligning to TRBD1. The CDR3 is 14 residues long. The V gene end was trimmed by 6 bases and the J gene end by 7 bases; junction bases not matched to a gene: 9. Germline values: CDR1 MNHEY, CDR2 SVGAGI.